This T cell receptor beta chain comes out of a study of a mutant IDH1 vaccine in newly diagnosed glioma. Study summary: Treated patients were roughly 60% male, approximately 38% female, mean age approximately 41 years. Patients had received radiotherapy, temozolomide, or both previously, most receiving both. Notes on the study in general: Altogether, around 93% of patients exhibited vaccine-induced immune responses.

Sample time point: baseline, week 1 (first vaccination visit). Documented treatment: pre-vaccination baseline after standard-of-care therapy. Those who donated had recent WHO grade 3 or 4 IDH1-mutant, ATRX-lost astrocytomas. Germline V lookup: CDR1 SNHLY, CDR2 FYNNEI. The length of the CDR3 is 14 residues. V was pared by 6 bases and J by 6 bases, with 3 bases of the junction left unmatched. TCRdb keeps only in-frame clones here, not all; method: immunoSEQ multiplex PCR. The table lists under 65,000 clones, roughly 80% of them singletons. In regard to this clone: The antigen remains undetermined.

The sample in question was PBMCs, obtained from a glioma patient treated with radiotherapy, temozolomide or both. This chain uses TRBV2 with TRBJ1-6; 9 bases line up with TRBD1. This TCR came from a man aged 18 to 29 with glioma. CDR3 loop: CASREDRGNSPLHF. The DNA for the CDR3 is TGTGCCAGCAGAGAGGACAGGGGTAATTCACCCCTCCACTTT.